This T cell receptor beta chain originates from a study of cytomegalovirus exposure and HLA in healthy donors (dated by TCRdb to about 2017). About the investigation overall: According to an earlier analysis of 450 to 650 of the donors, 150 million to 200 million T cells yielded over 100 million unique TCR beta sequences and about 280 Gb of sequence data. HLA typing covered class I and class II loci at four-digit resolution. The T cell repertoires of 666 subjects were profiled by immunosequencing and related to cytomegalovirus serostatus. Roughly 5 DR-DQ haplotypes were treated as single units for association and clustering because of strong linkage in the cohort. Among about 400 genotyped donors of the cohort, an average of approximately 240,000 unique TCR beta nucleotide sequences was sequenced per donor, of which 15% to 20% were non-productive. The genetic ancestry cluster associated with self-reported Caucasian donors included roughly 84% of the roughly 360 genotyped donors. The aim of the study was to test whether cataloging public T cell receptors could identify signatures of past pathogen exposure. All discovery cohort repertoires had been generated using a single sequencing platform. Rather than using new phenotypic data, the later analysis identified candidate immune exposures from TCR beta sequences and from how often those sequences occurred across donors. An earlier analysis of 587 of the donors used high-throughput TCR beta sequencing to judge whether each TCR beta V gene segment behaved as functional or pseudogenic. In a later genetic analysis, genome-wide SNP genotypes for about 65% of the roughly 700 donors were used, and that subset was treated as a discovery cohort. A later analysis re-analyzed previously published TCR beta repertoires from 500 to 700 donors and added high-resolution HLA genotyping to study TCR occurrence patterns. Alongside the repertoire data, information on donor age, sex, ethnicity and CMV serostatus was compiled. An early release that covered fewer than 750 HLA-typed donors contained approximately 290 gigabases of sequencing data and approximately 85 million unique TCR sequences. To predict cytomegalovirus infection status, the study brought together high-throughput TCR immunosequencing, statistical association of individual TCRs with disease status, and machine learning. The number of typed donors differed by locus: roughly 629-640 for A, B, C, DRB1 and DQB1; 522 for DQA1; approximately 600 for DPA1; and about 470 for DPB1. A separate validation cohort of more than 100 different subjects was used in addition to the roughly 640-subject first cohort.

The CDR3 starts with the cysteine, ends with the phenylalanine, and has 13 residues. Only the CDR3 DNA stays, 39 bases, in frame from base 1. The germline V gene provides CDR1 SGHRS and CDR2 YFSETQ. The germline ends are 8 bases apart after V is trimmed by 5 bases and J by 0 bases. On the study overall, not on this receptor specifically: The authors suggested that the approach could potentially be generalized to other disease states and immunological phenotypes. In a later genetic analysis, fewer N-insertions in productive TCRs were reported among donors in an Asian-associated ancestry cluster than the approximately 710-donor mean. A further reported finding was that TCR beta sequences accurately predicted the HLA-A and HLA-B alleles for most subjects in the first cohort. In a later analysis, 15,000 to 20,000 TCR beta sequences were associated with specific HLA alleles at a false discovery rate of 0.05. A group of highly shared sequence variants was considered likely to be a technical artifact of the sequencing pipeline. Because counts were too low, roughly 17 rarely observed V segments, including chromosome 9 orphons, were left out of the earlier analysis of roughly 600 of the donors. According to a later analysis, TCR association rates differed among HLA loci, with DRB1 alleles showing the most associated TCRs and HLA-C alleles showing the fewest. In vitro tests confirmed that a few of the cytomegalovirus-associated TCR beta chains recognize cytomegalovirus antigens. Presence/absence analyses assumed roughly uniform sequencing depth across donors, an assumption that may not hold. Correlated functional status among segregating V segments might be attributable to linkage disequilibrium, but an unknown experimental factor could not be ruled out. In a later analysis, several top co-occurrence clusters were reported to appear linked to parvovirus B19, influenza, CMV and Epstein-Barr virus. An association between a missense DCLRE1C variant and V-gene and J-gene trimming of TCR beta chains was found in a later genetic analysis and replicated in an independent cohort. Most CMV-associated TCR beta chains appeared to be HLA-restricted in a later analysis, and the HLA associations seemed to be driven largely by CMV exposure. An earlier analysis of approximately 500 of the donors showed that most TCR beta V segments appeared in productive rearrangements either about 87% or about 30% of the time, which broadly matched IMGT annotations. For the cohort, immune exposure information was limited to CMV serostatus. Some IMGT-functional V segments, including TRBV6-2 and TRBV6-3, could not be distinguished by the 87-base-pair reads and were therefore excluded. In both the original and validation cohorts, the classifier was reported to diagnose cytomegalovirus status with high specificity and sensitivity. When HLA alleles, especially DR and DQ, strongly co-occurred, attributing TCR associations to individual alleles was difficult. Across donors, most TCR sequences were observed very rarely, whereas some public TCRs were present in many individuals. A total of 150 or so TCR beta chains were listed by the study as associated with cytomegalovirus. Because some donors lacked HLA typing at each locus, the association tests relied only on the typed subset. Compared with equally common non-associated chains, HLA-associated TCR beta chains in a later analysis were more clonally expanded and had lower generation probabilities. The cohort was sequenced for TCR beta chains only, and without alpha or paired-chain data the features that could be detected were limited.

Worth noting for this clone: Its antigen target is currently unknown. No per-base quality is available; no much larger clone lies one base away.

The library came from the immunoSEQ multiplex PCR assay. A mixture of 60 forward primers for TCR Vbeta segments and 13 reverse primers for TCR Jbeta segments was used in the multiplex PCR. The CDR3 region of rearranged TCR beta genes was amplified from genomic DNA by a multiplex PCR assay. The Illumina HiSeq System was used to sequence the amplified TCR beta libraries as 87-base-pair reads. On the authors' methods: A later analysis tallied 80 million to 95 million unique TCR beta chains across the approximately 670 repertoires, and around 10 million of those chains were shared by two or more donors. Raw reads were error-corrected and collapsed into unique sequences with a nearest-neighbor algorithm that merged closely related sequences to remove PCR and sequencing errors. CDR3 sequences were aligned to IMGT reference sequences to assign V, D and J gene segments. For a sequence to be retained, a match of at least six nucleotides to both a V gene segment and a J gene segment was required. Rearrangements were called productive when the CDR3 lacked stop codons and stayed in frame with V and J; all others were non-productive. CDR3 was defined by IMGT convention, running from the second conserved V-encoded cysteine to the conserved J-encoded phenylalanine. In an earlier analysis of roughly 610 of the donors, sequences lacking an unambiguous match to a single V gene segment were excluded. In an earlier analysis of 500 to 750 of the donors, V segments were called functional above 56.7% productive rearrangements and were called segregating when the between-donor standard deviation exceeded 5%. A statistical classification framework was developed to diagnose cytomegalovirus status using the catalog of TCR beta chain sequences. In a later analysis, V and J genes were assigned by comparing TCR nucleotide sequences against IMGT/GENE-DB human TR gene sequences. The TCRdist pipeline was used in a later analysis to assign CDR3 sequences and most-parsimonious VDJ recombination scenarios. In a later analysis, every TCR beta chain was defined by the combination of its CDR3 amino acid sequence and its V-gene family, and reads without a unique V-gene family were dropped. A later analysis removed 450 to 600 highly shared, low-generation-probability nucleotide sequences to deal with suspected cross-contamination and a sequencing artifact. In a later analysis, a clonal expansion index for each public chain was calculated from normalized within-repertoire ranks of inferred template counts. A later analysis computed generation probabilities with a VDJ recombination model fitted to out-of-frame rearrangements, and checked the results against IGoR. In a later analysis, TCR-TCR, TCR-HLA and TCR-CMV co-occurrence was scored with hypergeometric tests, and a repertoire-size bias correction was applied to TCR pairs. In a later analysis, false discovery rates were estimated by permuting HLA or CMV assignments 20 times. In a later analysis, co-occurring TCRs were grouped using DBSCAN, and TCRdist sequence similarity was added for clustering within HLA-allele-positive subsets. Repertoires with fewer than 30,000 or more than 120,000 public chains were left out of co-occurrence clustering, as were four to six repertoires with anomalous nucleotide sharing. Drawn from immuneACCESS, this table holds only the in-frame rearrangements with V and J called that TCRdb kept. Clones are partly lost; checked studies trace under half to an unresolved V gene and leave the rest unexplained. V, J and clone size derive from that table, while D and trimming were established from the DNA sequence. The sample table holds 170,000 or so clones, of which roughly 78% were seen once. About 12% of the sample rests with the top ten.

The cohort consisted of approximately 690 healthy bone marrow donors. Cohort members were all nominally healthy when sampled, although unrecorded immune exposures were likely present. The donor tested CMV seropositive and was one of the 289 seropositive cohort members. A peripheral blood sample was collected from each donor, and TCR beta sequencing was performed on peripheral blood mononuclear cells. Genomic DNA was extracted from the blood cell samples with the Qiagen DNeasy Blood Extraction Kit. The rearrangement joined TRBV5-1 to TRBJ2-5, with an unclear D gene assignment. The receptor was derived from a woman between 50 and 59 years old in good health and CMV-seropositive. The specimen sequenced was PBMCs. The DNA reads as follows: TGCGCCAGCAGTCCACAGAACCAAGAGACCCAGTACTTC. Its protein product is CASSPQNQETQYF.